This T cell receptor beta chain was recorded in a study of shared clonotypes between healthy human individuals. All of the donors resided in Nashville, Tennessee, and each was a Caucasian adult. Trimming pared 7 bases from V and 1 base from J, leaving 20 bases between. Germline V lookup: CDR1 MDHEN, CDR2 SYDVKM. The CDR3 is 16 amino acids. Here immunoSEQ multiplex PCR was the method, and the copy in TCRdb shows in-frame clones only, minus some. The table shows about 600,000 clones, with roughly 72% occurring only once. This clone was observed a few times. The clonotype originates from a woman between 40 and 50 years old in good health. Some clones in this sample may be carry-over from other donors' samples. The chain joins TRBV28 to TRBJ2-7; D could derive from TRBD1 or TRBD2 (6 bases each). Material: PBMCs. The CDR3: CASKPPWGRESYEQYF. The CDR3 DNA follows: TGTGCCAGCAAACCCCCTTGGGGGCGGGAATCCTACGAGCAGTACTTC.